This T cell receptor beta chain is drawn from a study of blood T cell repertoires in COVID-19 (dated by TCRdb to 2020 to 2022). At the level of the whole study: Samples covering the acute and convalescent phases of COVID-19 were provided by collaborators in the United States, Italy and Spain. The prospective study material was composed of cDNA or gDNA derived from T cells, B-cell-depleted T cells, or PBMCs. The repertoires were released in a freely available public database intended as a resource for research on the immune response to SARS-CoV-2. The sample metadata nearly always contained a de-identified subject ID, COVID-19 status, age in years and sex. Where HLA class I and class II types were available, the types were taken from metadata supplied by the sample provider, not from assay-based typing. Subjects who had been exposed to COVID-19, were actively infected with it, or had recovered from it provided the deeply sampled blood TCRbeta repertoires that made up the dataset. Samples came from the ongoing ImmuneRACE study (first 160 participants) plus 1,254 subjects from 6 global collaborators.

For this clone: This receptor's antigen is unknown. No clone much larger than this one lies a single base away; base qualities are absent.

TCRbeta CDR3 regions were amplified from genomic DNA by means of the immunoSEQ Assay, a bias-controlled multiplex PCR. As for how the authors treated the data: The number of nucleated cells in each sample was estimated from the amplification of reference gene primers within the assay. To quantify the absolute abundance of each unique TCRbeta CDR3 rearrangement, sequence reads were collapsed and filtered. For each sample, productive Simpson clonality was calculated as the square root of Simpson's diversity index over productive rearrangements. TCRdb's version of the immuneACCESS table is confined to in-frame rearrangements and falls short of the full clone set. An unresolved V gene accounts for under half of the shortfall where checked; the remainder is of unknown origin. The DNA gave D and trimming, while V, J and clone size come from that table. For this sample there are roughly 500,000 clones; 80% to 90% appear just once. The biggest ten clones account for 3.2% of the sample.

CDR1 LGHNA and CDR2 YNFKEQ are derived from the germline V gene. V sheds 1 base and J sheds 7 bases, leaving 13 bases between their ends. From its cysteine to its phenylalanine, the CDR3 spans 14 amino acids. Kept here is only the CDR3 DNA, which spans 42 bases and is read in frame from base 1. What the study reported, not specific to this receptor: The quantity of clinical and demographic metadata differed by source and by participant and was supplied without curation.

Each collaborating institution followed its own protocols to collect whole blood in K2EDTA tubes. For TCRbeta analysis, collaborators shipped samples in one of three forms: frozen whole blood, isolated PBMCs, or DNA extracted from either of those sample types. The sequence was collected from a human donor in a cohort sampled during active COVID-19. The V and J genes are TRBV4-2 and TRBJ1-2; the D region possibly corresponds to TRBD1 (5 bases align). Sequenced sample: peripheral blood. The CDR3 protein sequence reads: CASSQAKGIGGYTF. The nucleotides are TGTGCCAGCAGCCAAGCCAAGGGGATCGGTGGCTACACCTTC.